The rows below give T cell receptor beta chains drawn from one sample of a study of T cells in Graves' hyperthyroidism and ophthalmopathy. TCRdb re-called the multiplex PCR reads through MiXCR, storing one row per CDR3 protein. Of around 300,000 distinct CDR3 sequences listed, approximately 12% were seen once; the top ten hold roughly 7.5%. The sample was blood. These receptors were collected from a woman aged 25 to 45 with Graves' hyperthyroidism that later progressed to Graves' ophthalmopathy. The CDR3 runs from the conserved cysteine through the conserved F or W. A D gene is named only where the DNA matches it firmly. Only part of the rows carry a size: once, few, many, or a class if the clone is expanded.

CDR3nt	CDR3aa	d_gene	v_gene	j_gene	abundance
TGTGCCAGCAGAGGAGGGCTGGGAGGGCCCTACGAGCAGTACTTC	CASRGGLGGPYEQYF	TRBD2	TRBV25-1	TRBJ2-7	NA
TGTGCCTGGAGTGGGGGATTAACAGAGACCCAGTACTTC	CAWSGGLTETQYF	NA	TRBV30	TRBJ2-5	NA
TGTGCCAGCAGCCTAGCCGTAGCGGGAGCTCACTACGAGCAGTACTTC	CASSLAVAGAHYEQYF	TRBD2	TRBV7-2	TRBJ2-7	many
TGTGCCAGCAGCTTAACTAGCGCAAGCAATGAGCAGTTCTTC	CASSLTSASNEQFF	NA	TRBV7-3	TRBJ2-1	many
TGTGCCAGCAGCGTACGTCCGGGGCTCCCTGAAGCTTTCTTT	CASSVRPGLPEAFF	NA	TRBV9	TRBJ1-1	many
TGTGCCAGCAGCTTCAGTTCTAGCGGGGCGAACACCGGGGAGCTGTTTTTT	CASSFSSSGANTGELFF	TRBD2	TRBV7-2	TRBJ2-2	few
TGTGCCAGCAGCTCACAGGGAGGGGGCAATCAGCCCCAGCATTTT	CASSSQGGGNQPQHF	NA	TRBV7-2	TRBJ1-5	few
TGCAGGCCCGGGGACACTGAAGCTTTCTTT	CRPGDTEAFF	NA	TRBV20-1	TRBJ1-1	many
TGTGCCAGTACCGAGACTAGCTCCTACAATGAGCAGTTCTTC	CASTETSSYNEQFF	NA	TRBV19	TRBJ2-1	few
TGTGCCAGCAGCCTCGGAGATCCCTATGGCTACACCTTC	CASSLGDPYGYTF	NA	TRBV7-9	TRBJ1-2	many
TGTGCCAGCAGTAGAGACAGTCCCGGGGGCGATGGCACAGATACGCAGTATTTT	CASSRDSPGGDGTDTQYF	NA	TRBV12-3/TRBV12-4	TRBJ2-3	NA
TGTGCCAGCAGCTTGTATCGGCTAGCGGACTACAATGAGCAGTTCTTC	CASSLYRLADYNEQFF	TRBD2	TRBV5-5	TRBJ2-1	few
TGTGCCAGCAGTTTAGGGGGACTAGCGTTATATGAGCAGTTCTTC	CASSLGGLALYEQFF	TRBD2	TRBV27	TRBJ2-1	many
TGCGCCAGCAGCTTGGTGGCTAGCGGGAGGCACCAAGAGACCCAGTACTTC	CASSLVASGRHQETQYF	TRBD2	TRBV5-1	TRBJ2-5	NA
TGTGCCAGCAGCTCACAGGGCGCGGGGGAGCCCCAGCATTTT	CASSSQGAGEPQHF	NA	TRBV7-2	TRBJ1-5	many
TGTGCCAGCAGCTTAGCCCCCGGGACTAGCTTGGTTCGAACCTACAATGAGCAGTTCTTC	CASSLAPGTSLVRTYNEQFF	TRBD2	TRBV7-9	TRBJ2-1	many
TGTGCCAGCAGTTTAGGAAGACCAGAAACCGGGGAGCTGTTTTTT	CASSLGRPETGELFF	NA	TRBV12-3/TRBV12-4	TRBJ2-2	many
TGTGCCAGCAGCCTCACCCCTCTAGGAGGGCCCTACAATGAGCAGTTCTTC	CASSLTPLGGPYNEQFF	NA	TRBV27	TRBJ2-1	NA
TGTGCCAGCAGTGAATTCTTTGCCCCTAGCGGGAGTCTGGTCACCGGGGAGCTGTTTTTT	CASSEFFAPSGSLVTGELFF	TRBD2	TRBV25-1	TRBJ2-2	many
TGTGCCACCTCCTCACAGAATGGGGTCGAGACCCAGTACTTC	CATSSQNGVETQYF	NA	TRBV28	TRBJ2-5	many
TGTGCCAGCAGTCAATTAAGTAGCGGGAAGGACTACGAGCAGTACTTC	CASSQLSSGKDYEQYF	TRBD2	TRBV27	TRBJ2-7	few
TGTGCCAGCAGCTTAGGGTGGAGGGGTGGAAACACCATATATTTT	CASSLGWRGGNTIYF	NA	TRBV7-2	TRBJ1-3	few
TGTGCCAGCAGTTACGAGGCACCACCCTATGGCTACACCTTC	CASSYEAPPYGYTF	NA	TRBV6-5	TRBJ1-2	many
TGTGCCAGCAGCCAAGTGGGACTTACAGATACGCAGTATTTT	CASSQVGLTDTQYF	NA	TRBV4-2	TRBJ2-3	NA
TGTGCCAGCAGCCCCGGGACACCCCATCAGCCCCAGCATTTT	CASSPGTPHQPQHF	NA	TRBV7-8	TRBJ1-5	NA
TGTGCCAGCAGCCGGACACCCCTTTGGCACGAGCAGTACTTC	CASSRTPLWHEQYF	NA	TRBV14	TRBJ2-7	many
TGTGCCAGTAAAGGGGGGTCGACTAGCGGTGCAAACATTCAGTACTTC	CASKGGSTSGANIQYF	TRBD2	TRBV19	TRBJ2-4	NA
TGTGCCAGCTCACCACCGACCAGCTGGTTATCAGATACGCAGTATTTT	CASSPPTSWLSDTQYF	NA	TRBV18	TRBJ2-3	NA
TGTGCCAGCAGCGCGAGCGGGGCCTACAATGAGCAGTTCTTC	CASSASGAYNEQFF	TRBD2	TRBV7-9	TRBJ2-1	many
TGTGCCTGGAGCCGAACAGGGAATTCTGGCTACACCTTC	CAWSRTGNSGYTF	NA	TRBV30	TRBJ1-2	many
TGTGCCAGCTCACCGGACCGGATGTCCTACGAGCAGTACTTC	CASSPDRMSYEQYF	NA	TRBV18	TRBJ2-7	many
TGTGCCAGCAGTTCGACAGTCTTCGGCCATCAGCCCCAGCATTTT	CASSSTVFGHQPQHF	NA	TRBV28	TRBJ1-5	many
TGTGCCAGCGGATTGAAGCGAACTAGCACAGATACGCAGTATTTT	CASGLKRTSTDTQYF	NA	TRBV2	TRBJ2-3	many